This TCR beta chain was profiled in a study of OX40 agonist ivuxolimab in advanced cancers. Study-wide context: The drug used for patients, ivuxolimab, was an agonistic anti-OX40 (CD134) antibody. Six ivuxolimab dose levels, 0.01 to 10 mg/kg, were given intravenously every 2 weeks. Partial responses were achieved by three patients, one with hepatocellular carcinoma and two with cutaneous melanoma.

Clones were read by immunoSEQ multiplex PCR, and TCRdb kept only the in-frame ones, dropping some. The sample has around 65,000 clones, 90% to 95% seen once. Study-wide results and caveats: Both CD4+ and CD8+ T cell populations in blood had undergone clonal expansion by week 6 at 0.1 to 3.0 mg/kg.

With respect to this clone: Its antigen is unidentified.

With 7 bases clipped from V and 4 bases from J, the junction kept 13 bases outside the gene matches. Germline CDR1 LNHDA, CDR2 SQIVND (reference sequence). The CDR3 runs 16 residues. This specimen consisted of CD4+ or CD8+ T cells sorted from blood, obtained in a trial of the OX40 agonist ivuxolimab. The sequence was collected from an adult with an advanced solid tumor such as melanoma, head and neck, liver or kidney cancer. The chain carries TRBV19 and TRBJ1-5; the match to TRBD1 covers 7 bases. Here the CDR3 reads CASIPARGRGNQPQHF. CDR3 DNA: TGTGCCAGTATCCCGGCAAGGGGGCGCGGGAATCAGCCCCAGCATTTT. Variable domain in full (rest from reference TRBV19 and TRBJ1-5): DGGITQSPKYLFRKEGQNVTLSCEQNLNHDAMYWYRQDPGQGLRLIYYSQIVNDFQKGDIAEGYSVSREKKESFPLTVTSAQKNPTAFYLCASIPARGRGNQPQHFGDGTRLSIL.